This is a list of T cell receptor beta chains from one sample in a study of blood T cell repertoires in COVID-19. TCRdb's table, derived via immunoSEQ multiplex PCR, lists solely in-frame clones and lacks some. Of a few hundred thousand clones in the sample, about nine tenths were seen once. Sequenced material: PBMCs or T cells enriched from blood (not recorded which). These TCRs come from a woman aged 30 to 39 who had recovered from COVID-19. The CDR3 runs from the conserved cysteine through the conserved F or W. The order of the fields is D gene, clone size, J gene, V gene, CDR3 protein, CDR3 DNA. The D gene is left open where the match is weak. Size is omitted from some rows. Given values are once, few, many or a class for expanded clones.

D: -; size: -; J: TRBJ2-2; V: TRBV5-4; CDR3: CASSLGGLNTGELFF; DNA: TGTGCCAGCAGCTTGGGGGGGCTGAACACCGGGGAGCTGTTTTTT
D: TRBD1; size: -; J: TRBJ1-2; V: TRBV4-2; CDR3: CASSQDGTGRNYGYTF; DNA: TGTGCCAGCAGCCAAGATGGGACAGGGAGGAACTATGGCTACACCTTC
D: -; size: -; J: TRBJ2-3; V: TRBV11-3; CDR3: CASSLPDTDTQYF; DNA: TGTGCCAGCAGCTTACCAGACACAGATACGCAGTATTTT
D: -; size: once; J: TRBJ1-2; V: TRBV2; CDR3: CASRGRGLYTF; DNA: TGTGCCAGCAGGGGGAGAGGACTGTACACCTTC
D: TRBD1; size: -; J: TRBJ1-6; V: TRBV5-1; CDR3: CASSLVGQGNSPLHF; DNA: TGCGCCAGCAGCTTGGTGGGACAGGGGAATTCACCCCTCCACTTT
D: -; size: -; J: TRBJ1-5; V: TRBV21-1; CDR3: CASSKTTRHPSFQPQHF; DNA: TGTGCCAGCAGCAAAACTACCCGCCACCCTTCGTTCCAGCCCCAGCATTTT
D: -; size: -; J: TRBJ2-1; V: TRBV12-3/TRBV12-4; CDR3: CASSPLDEQFF; DNA: TGTGCCAGCAGTCCCCTTGATGAGCAGTTCTTC
D: TRBD2; size: -; J: TRBJ2-1; V: TRBV19; CDR3: CASSEDSGVYNEQFF; DNA: TGTGCCAGTAGTGAAGATAGCGGGGTCTACAATGAGCAGTTCTTC
D: -; size: -; J: TRBJ1-6; V: TRBV9; CDR3: CASSVGTVGLDSPLHF; DNA: TGTGCCAGCAGCGTAGGTACAGTTGGGTTAGATTCACCCCTCCACTTT
D: TRBD2; size: -; J: TRBJ2-7; V: TRBV6-5; CDR3: CASSRLAGGPYEQYF; DNA: TGTGCCAGCAGTCGACTAGCGGGAGGCCCTTACGAGCAGTACTTC